The source of this T cell receptor (beta chain) is a study of T-cell reconstitution after alpha-beta-depleted transplantation in children listed by TCRdb under 2016. Background on the whole study: T-cell immune reconstitution after TCRalphabeta/CD19-depleted allogeneic hematopoietic cell transplantation in children was quantitatively tracked in the study by means of TCR repertoire profiling.

The library came from PCR. Sequenced using an Illumina HiSeq 2500. TCR libraries were prepared with molecular barcoding, using unique molecular identifiers to normalize TCRbeta repertoire quantification. TCRdb reprocessing: public reads trimmed at Q25 with fastp, clones called with MiXCR, in-frame beta chains kept. One record per CDR3 amino acid sequence lists the most common genes and DNA. This sample gives about 410,000 distinct CDR3 sequences in total; 20% of them show up just once. The ten largest clones capture 3.8% of the sample. The V end loses 5 bases and the J end loses 3 bases, and a stretch of 12 bases separates them. The cysteine opens and the phenylalanine closes a CDR3 of 14 amino acids. Only CDR3 DNA is held: 42 bases, read in frame from base 1. The CDR1 and CDR2 encoded by the germline V gene are MDHEN and SYDVKM. The sample holds a few counts of this clonotype. Its antigen remains undetermined. It has no much larger one-base neighbor in the sample; base qualities were not kept.

This receptor chain uses TRBV28 and TRBJ2-3; matching of 6 bases hints at TRBD1 as the D gene. Material: PBMCs from the stem cell graft donor, obtained from the stem cell graft. The receptor's source is a human donor who donated a stem cell graft to a child with acute myeloid leukemia. In nucleotide form, the sequence is TGTGCCAGCAGTCCCTCGGACAGAACAGATACGCAGTATTTT. Its translation reads: CASSPSDRTDTQYF.